These T cell receptor beta chains were read from a single sample in a study of shared clonotypes between healthy human individuals. Clones were sequenced by immunoSEQ multiplex PCR, and TCRdb holds only the in-frame ones, with some missing. The table records around 2.3 million clones, 95% of them present only once. Sequencing used naive CD4+ T cells sorted from blood. The receptors were sampled from a man aged 18 to 30 in good health. CDR3s include the opening cysteine and the closing phenylalanine or tryptophan. The D gene is left open where the match is weak. Size is omitted from some rows. Given values are once, few, many or a class for expanded clones.

D	V	length	size	J	CDR3	DNA
TRBD1	TRBV7-2	15	NA	TRBJ2-7	CASSLGPTGTYEQYF	TGTGCCAGCAGCTTAGGACCGACAGGGACCTACGAGCAGTACTTC
NA	TRBV19	16	NA	TRBJ2-7	CASSTGSGSHGDEQYF	TGTGCCAGTAGTACCGGCTCCGGTAGCCACGGGGACGAGCAGTACTTC
NA	TRBV6-5	14	NA	TRBJ1-1	CASSYKHGNTEAFF	TGTGCCAGCAGTTACAAACACGGGAACACTGAAGCTTTCTTT
NA	TRBV4-3	16	NA	TRBJ2-1	CASSQAGTLSYNEQFF	TGCGCCAGCAGCCAAGCAGGGACCTTATCCTACAATGAGCAGTTCTTC
NA	TRBV19	16	NA	TRBJ2-2	CASAAHSTGNTGELFF	TGTGCCAGTGCAGCCCACTCGACAGGGAACACCGGGGAGCTGTTTTTT
TRBD1	TRBV19	13	NA	TRBJ1-1	CASSMARDRRAFF	TGTGCCAGTAGTATGGCAAGGGACAGGAGAGCTTTCTTT
NA	TRBV11-3	15	NA	TRBJ2-1	CASSLGPAAYNEQFF	TGTGCCAGCAGCTTAGGGCCCGCAGCTTACAATGAGCAGTTCTTC
NA	TRBV19	15	NA	TRBJ1-5	CASSPAGISNQPQHF	TGTGCCAGTAGTCCCGCCGGGATCAGCAATCAGCCCCAGCATTTT
NA	TRBV10-3	14	NA	TRBJ1-5	CAISQDSSNQPQHF	TGTGCCATCAGCCAGGACAGTAGCAATCAGCCCCAGCATTTT
NA	TRBV4-3	15	NA	TRBJ2-5	CASSQAGDPRETQYF	TGCGCCAGCAGCCAAGCAGGGGACCCGCGTGAGACCCAGTACTTC
NA	TRBV7-8	15	NA	TRBJ1-3	CASSLGVLPGNTIYF	TGTGCCAGCAGCTTAGGGGTGCTTCCTGGAAACACCATATATTTT
NA	TRBV29-1	12	once	TRBJ2-1	CSVGPSLNEQFF	TGCAGCGTTGGCCCCTCCCTTAATGAGCAGTTCTTC
NA	TRBV5-4	14	NA	TRBJ2-6	CASSPGSGANVLTF	TGTGCCAGCAGTCCAGGGTCAGGGGCCAACGTCCTGACTTTC
TRBD1	TRBV5-6	15	NA	TRBJ2-7	CASSLLGTGSYEQYF	TGTGCCAGCAGCTTGTTGGGGACAGGGTCCTACGAGCAGTACTTC
NA	TRBV2	15	NA	TRBJ2-1	CASSDDRSSYNEQFF	TGTGCCAGCAGTGACGACAGAAGCTCCTACAATGAGCAGTTCTTC
TRBD2	TRBV5-6	16	NA	TRBJ2-2	CASSASGGAIFGELFF	TGTGCCAGCAGCGCCAGCGGGGGGGCGATCTTCGGGGAGCTGTTTTTT
TRBD2	TRBV10-3	17	NA	TRBJ2-7	CAISERPTSGSGYEQYF	TGTGCCATCAGTGAACGACCGACTAGCGGGAGTGGGTACGAGCAGTACTTC